These 26 T cell receptor beta chains were sequenced from one sample in a study of T cell changes during pregnancy in multiple sclerosis (dated by TCRdb to the late 2010s). Libraries came from the immunoSEQ multiplex PCR assay. TCRdb retrieved this table from immuneACCESS and kept in-frame rearrangements only. Not all clones are present; in checked studies, unresolved V genes account for under half, and no reason is known for the remainder. Present in this sample are tens of thousands of clones, around 88% of which were seen just once. The ten top clones hold about 3.3% of the sample. The specimen comprised CD4+ T cells from peripheral blood mononuclear cells, sampled in the first trimester of pregnancy. Source of these receptors: a female donor in good health, enrolled as a control in a pregnancy study.

The chain has TRBV4-2 and TRBJ2-5; 8 bases are shared with TRBD1. Per the germline V gene, CDR1 is LGHNA and CDR2 is YNFKEQ. CDR3 length equals 16 residues. After removal of 2 bases from V and 3 bases from J, the junction contained 8 bases not matched to a gene. The CDR3 loop reads CASSQSSAGGEETQYF. CDR3 bases: TGTGCCAGCAGCCAATCATCAGCAGGGGGCGAAGAGACCCAGTACTTC.

The rearrangement uses TRBV5-1 and TRBJ2-3; D might be TRBD2 (6 bases). The ends were cut back, 3 bases at V and 2 bases at J, with 10 bases in the middle. Germline V gene sequence: CDR1 SGHRS, CDR2 YFSETQ. The CDR3 consists of 14 residues. The DNA of the CDR3 is TGCGCCAGCAGCTCCGGGACTTTCACAGATACGCAGTATTTT. Amino acids: CASSSGTFTDTQYF.

The chain couples TRBV19 to TRBJ2-1; TRBD1 agrees at 7 bases. CDR1 LNHDA and CDR2 SQIVND come from the germline V gene (reference sequence). The CDR3 runs to 16 residues. V lost 5 bases and J lost 2; bases outside the gene matches: 9. The CDR3: CASSGRDSSTYNEQFF. The CDR3, as DNA: TGTGCCAGTAGTGGTCGGGACAGCTCTACCTACAATGAGCAGTTCTTC.

V gene TRBV18 combines with J gene TRBJ1-1; 7 nucleotides match TRBD1. The CDR3 is 14 amino acids. Trimming removed 3 bases from V and 3 bases from J; junction bases left unmatched: 4. Germline V gene lookup returns CDR1 KGHSH and CDR2 LQKENI. CDR3 in DNA: TGTGCCAGCTCACCGGACAGGCGGGACACTGAAGCTTTCTTT. This encodes CASSPDRRDTEAFF.

The CDR3 is CASSSGTGREQYF. CDR3 sequence (DNA): TGTGCCAGCAGCTCGGGGACAGGGCGCGAGCAGTACTTC. The J gene is TRBJ2-7, the V gene TRBV7-6; 9 bases align to TRBD1. Germline loops: CDR1 SGHVS, CDR2 FNYEAQ. The J segment lost 6 bases and the V segment lost 4 bases, leaving 4 bases of the junction unmatched. CDR3 length: 13 amino acids.

The chain's CDR3 is CASSPTSGSPDTQYF. CDR3 DNA: TGTGCCAGCTCACCGACTAGCGGGAGTCCAGATACGCAGTATTTT. The rearrangement links TRBV18 to TRBJ2-3, with 12 bases aligning to TRBD2. V trimming: 3 bases; J trimming: 4 bases; junction bases outside the gene matches: 2. Per germline, CDR1 KGHSH and CDR2 LQKENI. CDR3 length equals 15 residues.

The count of this clone is one. The rearrangement links TRBV5-4 to TRBJ1-2, with TRBD1 identical over 9 bases. The CDR3 sequence is 14 residues long. Germline values: CDR1 SGHNT, CDR2 YYREEE (reference sequence). Losses at the gene ends were 4 bases for V and 6 bases for J; bases not matched to a gene: 7. CDR3 in DNA: TGTGCCAGCAGCGGGGACAGGGAGGAGGATGGCTACACCTTC. Translated: CASSGDREEDGYTF. Drawing the rest from reference TRBV5-4 and TRBJ1-2, the complete variable domain is ETGVTQSPTHLIKTRGQQVTLRCSSQSGHNTVSWYQQALGQGPQFIFQYYREEENGRGNFPPRFSGLQFPNYSSELNVNALELDDSALYLCASSGDREEDGYTFGSGTRLTVV.

The chain recombines TRBV9 with TRBJ2-7, with TRBD2 matching over 8 bases. CDR3 length: 15 residues. Germline CDR1 is SGDLS and CDR2 is YYNGEE. J was trimmed by 2 bases and V by 0 bases; bases with no gene match: 4. CDR3 loop: CASSVETGGTYEQYF. Here the CDR3 DNA reads TGTGCCAGCAGCGTAGAAACGGGAGGGACCTACGAGCAGTACTTC.

This clone was found once. The chain links TRBV2 to TRBJ2-3, with TRBD2 matching over 10 bases. There are 13 residues in the CDR3. Germline V lookup: CDR1 SNHLY, CDR2 FYNNEI. V lost 5 bases, J lost 7 bases, and 3 bases stayed unmatched. The CDR3 DNA sequence: TGTGCCAGCAGTAGCGGGGGGGCAAATACGCAGTATTTT. Translation: CASSSGGANTQYF.

The chain employs TRBV27 and TRBJ2-3, with D tentatively TRBD1 (6 bases). Germline V gives CDR1 MNHEY, CDR2 SMNVEV (reference sequence). V lost 5 bases, J lost 1 base, and 16 bases lay in between. The CDR3 runs to 16 residues. The CDR3 is CASSPLERTGTDTQYF. The CDR3 region has the DNA TGTGCCAGCAGTCCCTTAGAAAGGACAGGCACAGATACGCAGTATTTT.

V and J are TRBV7-2 and TRBJ2-7, with a weak D call TRBD2 (6 bases). There are 13 residues in the CDR3. The V and J ends lost 3 bases and 5 bases respectively, with 11 bases between them. Per the germline V gene, CDR1 is SGHTA and CDR2 is FQGNSA. CDR3 nucleotides: TGTGCCAGCAGCTTTCGTGGGGGGAACGAGCAGTACTTC. It translates to CASSFRGGNEQYF.

The chain combines TRBV5-6 with TRBJ2-7; TRBD1 matches 12 bases. Trimming took 4 bases from V and 3 from J; bases not matched to a gene: 5. The CDR3 totals 15 residues. Germline V CDR1 and CDR2: SGHDT, YYEEEE. As DNA, the CDR3 is TGTGCCAGCAGCGCACGGGACAGGGGGCTCTACGAGCAGTACTTC. Its translation is CASSARDRGLYEQYF.

The chain uses TRBV7-9 and TRBJ1-4; D is possibly TRBD1 (6 bases). CDR1 is SEHNR, CDR2 FQNEAQ, per germline (reference sequence). Trimming pared 4 bases from V and 8 bases from J, leaving 14 bases between. The CDR3 runs 14 residues. The CDR3 region has the DNA TGTGCCAGCAGCTCGACAGGTGTAGGCGAAAAACTGTTTTTT. It codes for CASSSTGVGEKLFF. Together with reference TRBV7-9 and TRBJ1-4, the CDR3 gives the full variable domain: DTGVSQNPRHKITKRGQNVTFRCDPISEHNRLYWYRQTLGQGPEFLTYFQNEAQLEKSRLLSDRFSAERPKGSFSTLEIQRTEQGDSAMYLCASSSTGVGEKLFFGSGTQLSVL.

This chain links TRBV10-2 with TRBJ1-5; D might be TRBD1 (5 bases). The V and J ends lost 3 bases and 1 base respectively, with 10 bases between them. Germline CDR1 and CDR2: WSHSY and SAAADI. The CDR3 has 15 amino acids. The CDR3: CASSETGGSNQPQHF. In DNA form, the CDR3 reads TGCGCCAGCAGTGAAACAGGTGGGAGCAATCAGCCCCAGCATTTT.

V is TRBV28 and J is TRBJ1-3; D gene unclear. V dropped 3 bases and J dropped 3 bases, with 18 bases sitting between them. This CDR3 spans 17 amino acids. Germline assignment: CDR1 MDHEN and CDR2 SYDVKM. CDR3 DNA: TGTGCCAGCAGTTTCGGGCTCGGGGTAGTGATTGGAAACACCATATATTTT. Translated, it gives CASSFGLGVVIGNTIYF.

The gene calls are TRBV4-1 and TRBJ1-5; no definite D call. This CDR3 has 16 residues. The ends were cut back, 0 bases at V and 0 bases at J, with 9 bases in the middle. CDR1 and CDR2 (germline): MGHRA, YSYEKL. The CDR3 sequence: CASSQDYIYSNQPQHF. In DNA, the CDR3 is TGCGCCAGCAGCCAAGATTACATTTATAGCAATCAGCCCCAGCATTTT.

The rearrangement uses TRBV29-1 and TRBJ2-2; D remains ambiguous. This CDR3 region has 14 residues. The germline CDR1 and CDR2 sequences are SQVTM and ANQGSEA. Trimming left V 4 bases short and J 6 bases short, with 15 bases between. The CDR3 loop reads CSVGSTSEAGELFF. The CDR3 DNA reads TGCAGCGTTGGGTCAACGAGTGAGGCCGGGGAGCTGTTTTTT.

The V gene is TRBV11-2, the J gene TRBJ1-4; 7 bases match TRBD1. Germline CDR1 SGHAT, CDR2 FQNNGV. The CDR3 runs to 15 residues. V was pared by 2 bases and J by 8 bases, with 8 bases of the junction left unmatched. CDR3: CASSLPGTDAEKLFF. The CDR3 DNA follows: TGTGCCAGCAGCTTACCCGGGACAGACGCCGAAAAACTGTTTTTT.

This clone appeared a single time. The chain recombines TRBV4-1 with TRBJ2-7; 9 bases align to TRBD1. Trimming at V came to 0 bases and at J to 4 bases, leaving 10 bases not matched to a gene. The length of the CDR3 is 17 residues. Looked up from germline, CDR1 is MGHRA and CDR2 is YSYEKL. CDR3 nucleotide sequence: TGCGCCAGCAGCCAAGACAGGGACAGGGTAAGATTTTACGAGCAGTACTTC. This encodes CASSQDRDRVRFYEQYF.

The V call is TRBV27, the J call TRBJ2-3, with D perhaps TRBD2 (5 bases). The germline V gene encodes CDR1 MNHEY and CDR2 SMNVEV (reference sequence). V lost 7 bases and J 4 bases, leaving 27 bases between the germline ends. The CDR3 sequence is 18 residues long. This CDR3 is CASIIYPGVPIESDTQYF. CDR3 in DNA: TGTGCCAGCATTATCTACCCCGGGGTTCCTATAGAATCAGATACGCAGTATTTT.

The rearrangement uses TRBV28 and TRBJ1-2; TRBD1 is a possible D gene (6 bases). V dropped 6 bases and J dropped 0 bases, with 14 bases sitting between them. CDR1 is MDHEN, CDR2 SYDVKM, per germline. CDR3 size: 15 residues. The DNA for the CDR3 is TGTGCCAGCAGCCCAGGGGTTATTACTAACTATGGCTACACCTTC. Protein sequence: CASSPGVITNYGYTF.

The J gene is TRBJ2-2, the V gene TRBV6-4; maybe TRBD1 (6 bases). From germline, CDR1 is MRHNA and CDR2 SNTAGT. The CDR3 runs to 14 residues. V lost 6 bases and J lost 7, with 15 bases in between. The CDR3 is CASSEQGVGGELFF. CDR3 DNA sequence: TGTGCCAGCAGCGAACAGGGAGTCGGCGGGGAGCTGTTTTTT.

The chain employs TRBV28 and TRBJ1-2; D remains ambiguous. The CDR3 covers 13 residues. Germline V gene data show CDR1 as MDHEN and CDR2 as SYDVKM. V lost 6 bases, J lost 6 bases, and 14 bases lay in between. The CDR3 here is CASSSHGYHGYTF. CDR3 bases: TGTGCCAGCAGCTCCCACGGGTACCATGGCTACACCTTC.

The gene calls are TRBV5-1 and TRBJ1-1; TRBD1 agrees at 10 bases. Germline V gene data show CDR1 as SGHRS and CDR2 as YFSETQ. V gave up 4 bases and J gave up 2 bases; unmatched junction bases: 8. The CDR3 length is 16 residues. The CDR3 loop is CASSPTGTGANTEAFF. The CDR3, as DNA: TGCGCCAGCAGCCCGACCGGGACAGGGGCCAACACTGAAGCTTTCTTT.

The CDR3 reads CASSPPGHRGQPQHF. The CDR3, as DNA: TGTGCCAGCTCACCTCCCGGCCACAGGGGTCAGCCCCAGCATTTT. This chain joins TRBV18 and TRBJ1-5; 7 bases agree with TRBD1. The CDR3 spans 15 residues. J was trimmed by 6 bases and V by 3 bases; bases with no gene match: 8. CDR1 is KGHSH and CDR2 is LQKENI in the germline V gene.

This clone appeared a single time. The chain has TRBV7-2 and TRBJ2-5; maybe TRBD1 (6 bases). CDR1 is SGHTA, CDR2 FQGNSA, per germline. CDR3 length: 15 amino acids. V shed 1 base and J shed 5 bases, with 14 bases lying between them. In DNA, the CDR3 is TGTGCCAGCAGCTTAGGTGGGGGCGGCGGGGAGACCCAGTACTTC. This codes for CASSLGGGGGETQYF.